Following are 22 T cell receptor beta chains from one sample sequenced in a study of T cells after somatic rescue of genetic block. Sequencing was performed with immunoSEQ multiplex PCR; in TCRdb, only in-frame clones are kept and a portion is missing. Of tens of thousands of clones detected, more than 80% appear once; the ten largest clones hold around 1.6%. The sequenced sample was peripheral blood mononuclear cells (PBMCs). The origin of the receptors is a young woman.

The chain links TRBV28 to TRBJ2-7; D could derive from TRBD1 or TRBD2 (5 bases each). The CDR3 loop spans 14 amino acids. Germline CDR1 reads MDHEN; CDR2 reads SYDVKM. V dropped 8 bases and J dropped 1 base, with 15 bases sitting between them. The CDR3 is CASSGDRGSYEQYF. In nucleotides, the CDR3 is TGTGCCAGCTCTGGGGACCGGGGATCCTACGAGCAGTACTTC.

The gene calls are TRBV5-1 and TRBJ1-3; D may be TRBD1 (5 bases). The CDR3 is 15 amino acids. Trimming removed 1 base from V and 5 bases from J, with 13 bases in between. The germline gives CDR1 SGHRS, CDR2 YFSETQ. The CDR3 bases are TGCGCCAGCAGCTTGAATGCAGGGATTAGAAACACCATATATTTT. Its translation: CASSLNAGIRNTIYF. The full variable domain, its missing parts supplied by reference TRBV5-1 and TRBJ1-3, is KAGVTQTPRYLIKTRGQQVTLSCSPISGHRSVSWYQQTPGQGLQFLFEYFSETQRNKGNFPGRFSGRQFSNSRSEMNVSTLELGDSALYLCASSLNAGIRNTIYFGEGSWLTVV.

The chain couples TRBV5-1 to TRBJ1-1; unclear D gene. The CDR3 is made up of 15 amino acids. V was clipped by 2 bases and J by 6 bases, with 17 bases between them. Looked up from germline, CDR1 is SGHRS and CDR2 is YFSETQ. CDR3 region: CASSFQSSSLAEAFF. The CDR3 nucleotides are TGCGCCAGCAGCTTTCAGTCTTCCTCGCTCGCTGAAGCTTTCTTT.

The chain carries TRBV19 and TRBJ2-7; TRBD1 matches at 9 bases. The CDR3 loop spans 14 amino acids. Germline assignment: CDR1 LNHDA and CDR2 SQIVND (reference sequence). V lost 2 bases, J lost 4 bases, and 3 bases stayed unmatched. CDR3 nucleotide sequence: TGTGCCAGTAGTATAACGGGACAGGGATACGAGCAGTACTTC. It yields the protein CASSITGQGYEQYF.

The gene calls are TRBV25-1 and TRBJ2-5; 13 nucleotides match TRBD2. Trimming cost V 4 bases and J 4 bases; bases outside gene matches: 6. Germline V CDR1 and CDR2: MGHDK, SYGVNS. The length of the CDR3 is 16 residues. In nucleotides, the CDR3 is TGTGCCAGCAGTGCGGGACTAGCGGGAATAGGAGAGACCCAGTACTTC. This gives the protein CASSAGLAGIGETQYF.

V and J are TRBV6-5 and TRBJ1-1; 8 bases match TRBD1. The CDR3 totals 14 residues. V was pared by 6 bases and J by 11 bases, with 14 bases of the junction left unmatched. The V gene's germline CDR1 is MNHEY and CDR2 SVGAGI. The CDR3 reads CASSLGQGAGRAFF. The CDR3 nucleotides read TGTGCCAGCAGCCTAGGACAGGGAGCGGGTCGGGCTTTCTTT.

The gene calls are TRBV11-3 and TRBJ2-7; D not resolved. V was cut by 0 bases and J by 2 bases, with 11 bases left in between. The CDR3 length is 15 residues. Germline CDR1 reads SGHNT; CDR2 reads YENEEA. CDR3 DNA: TGTGCCAGCAGCTTAGATAGTCAGGCGGCCTACGAGCAGTACTTC. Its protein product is CASSLDSQAAYEQYF.

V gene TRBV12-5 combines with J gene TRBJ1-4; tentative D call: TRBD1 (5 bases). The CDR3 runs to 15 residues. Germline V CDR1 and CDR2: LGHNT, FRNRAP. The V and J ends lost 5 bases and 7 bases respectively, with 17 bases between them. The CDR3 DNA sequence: TGTGCTAGTGGTCCGCGACAGTTCTTACGTGAAAAACTGTTTTTT. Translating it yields CASGPRQFLREKLFF.

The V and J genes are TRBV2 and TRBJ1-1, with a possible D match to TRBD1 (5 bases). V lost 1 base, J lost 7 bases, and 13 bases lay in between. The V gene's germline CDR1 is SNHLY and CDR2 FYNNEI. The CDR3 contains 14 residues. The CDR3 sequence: CASSEGAGYGEAFF. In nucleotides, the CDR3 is TGTGCCAGCAGTGAAGGGGCAGGGTACGGTGAAGCTTTCTTT.

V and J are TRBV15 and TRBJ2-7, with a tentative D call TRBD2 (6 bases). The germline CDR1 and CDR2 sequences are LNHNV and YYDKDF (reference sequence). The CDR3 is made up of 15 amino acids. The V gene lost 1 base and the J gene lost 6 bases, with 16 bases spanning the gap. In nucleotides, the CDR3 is TGTGCCACCAGCAGAGTCGTGGGGCTAGCGTCCGAGCAGTACTTC. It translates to CATSRVVGLASEQYF. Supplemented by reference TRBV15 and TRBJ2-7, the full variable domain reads DAMVIQNPRYQVTQFGKPVTLSCSQTLNHNVMYWYQQKSSQAPKLLFHYYDKDFNNEADTPDNFQSRRPNTSFCFLDIRSPGLGDTAMYLCATSRVVGLASEQYFGPGTRLTVT.

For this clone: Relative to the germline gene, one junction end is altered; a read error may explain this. The CDR3 here is CASSPDFGELFF. The CDR3 nucleotides are TGTGCTAGCAGCCCTGACTTCGGGGAGCTGTTTTTT. The chain recombines TRBV7-7 with TRBJ2-2; D unclear. Germline V gene data show CDR1 as SSHAT and CDR2 as FNYEAQ (reference sequence). This CDR3 comprises 12 residues.

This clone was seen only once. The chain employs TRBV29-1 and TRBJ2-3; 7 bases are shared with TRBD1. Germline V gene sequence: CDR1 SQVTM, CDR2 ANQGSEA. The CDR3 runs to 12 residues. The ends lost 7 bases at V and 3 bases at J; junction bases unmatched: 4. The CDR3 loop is CSGQQGTDTQYF. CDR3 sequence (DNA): TGCAGCGGGCAACAGGGGACAGATACGCAGTATTTT.

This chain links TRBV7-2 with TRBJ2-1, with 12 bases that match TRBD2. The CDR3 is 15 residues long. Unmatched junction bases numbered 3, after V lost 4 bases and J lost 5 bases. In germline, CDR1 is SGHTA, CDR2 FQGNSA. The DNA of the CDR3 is TGTGCCAGCAGCTCACGACTAGCGGGGGACAATGAGCAGTTCTTC. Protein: CASSSRLAGDNEQFF.

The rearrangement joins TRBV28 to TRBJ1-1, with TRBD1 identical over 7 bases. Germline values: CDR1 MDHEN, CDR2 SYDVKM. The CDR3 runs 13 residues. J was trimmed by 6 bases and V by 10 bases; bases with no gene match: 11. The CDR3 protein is CATTDRLAPEAFF. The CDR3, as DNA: TGTGCCACCACGGACAGGTTGGCCCCTGAAGCTTTCTTT.

DNA of the CDR3: TGCAGCGTTGATCCGGGACAGCCTTACGAGCAGTACTTC. Protein sequence: CSVDPGQPYEQYF. V is TRBV29-1 and J is TRBJ2-7; 7 nucleotides align to TRBD1. V lost 3 bases, J lost 4 bases, and 6 bases stayed unmatched. Germline assignment: CDR1 SQVTM and CDR2 ANQGSEA. This CDR3 spans 13 amino acids.

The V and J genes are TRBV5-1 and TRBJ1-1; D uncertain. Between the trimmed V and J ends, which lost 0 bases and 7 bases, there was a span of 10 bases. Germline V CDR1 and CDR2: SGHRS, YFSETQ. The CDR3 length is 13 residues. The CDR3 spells CASSLAGGNEAFF. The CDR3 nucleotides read TGCGCCAGCAGCTTGGCGGGCGGGAATGAAGCTTTCTTT.

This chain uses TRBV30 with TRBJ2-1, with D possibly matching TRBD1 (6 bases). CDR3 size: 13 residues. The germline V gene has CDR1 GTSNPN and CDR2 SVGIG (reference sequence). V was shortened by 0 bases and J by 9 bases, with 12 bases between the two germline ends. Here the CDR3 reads CAWSVRTGSEQFF. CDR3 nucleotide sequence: TGTGCCTGGAGTGTCCGAACAGGGTCTGAGCAGTTCTTC.

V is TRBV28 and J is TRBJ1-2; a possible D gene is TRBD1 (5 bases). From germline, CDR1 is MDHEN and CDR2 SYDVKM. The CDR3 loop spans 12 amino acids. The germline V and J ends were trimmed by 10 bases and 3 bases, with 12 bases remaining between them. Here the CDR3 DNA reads TGTGCCACCCGGGGGGAATACTATGGCTACACCTTC. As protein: CATRGEYYGYTF.

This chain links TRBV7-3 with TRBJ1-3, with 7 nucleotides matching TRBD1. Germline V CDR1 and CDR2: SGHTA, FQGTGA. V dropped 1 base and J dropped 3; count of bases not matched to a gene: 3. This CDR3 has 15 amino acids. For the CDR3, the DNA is TGTGCCAGCAGCTTAAGAGGGGGCGGTGGAAACACCATATATTTT. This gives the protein CASSLRGGGGNTIYF.

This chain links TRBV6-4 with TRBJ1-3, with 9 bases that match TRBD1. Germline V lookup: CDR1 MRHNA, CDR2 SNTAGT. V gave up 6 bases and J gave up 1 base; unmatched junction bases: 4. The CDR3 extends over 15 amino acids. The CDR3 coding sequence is TGTGCCAGCAGACAGGACAGGGGATCTGGAAACACCATATATTTT. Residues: CASRQDRGSGNTIYF.

Here the CDR3 DNA reads TGTGCCAGCAGTTACTCCCGGGGCACCGGGGAGCTGTTTTTT. It specifies CASSYSRGTGELFF. V and J are TRBV6-5 and TRBJ2-2; tentative D call: TRBD2 (5 bases). Germline V lookup: CDR1 MNHEY, CDR2 SVGAGI. The CDR3 covers 14 residues. Trimming removed 0 bases at V and 4 bases at J, with 6 bases between.

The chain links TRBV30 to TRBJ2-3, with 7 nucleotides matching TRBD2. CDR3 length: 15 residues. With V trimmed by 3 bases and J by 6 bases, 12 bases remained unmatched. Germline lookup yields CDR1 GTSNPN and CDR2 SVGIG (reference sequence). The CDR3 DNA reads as TGTGCCTGGAGGGGGTTCCTAGCGGCGCCTGATACGCAGTATTTT. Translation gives CAWRGFLAAPDTQYF. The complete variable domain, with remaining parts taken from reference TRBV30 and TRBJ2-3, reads SQTIHQWPATLVQPVGSPLSLECTVEGTSNPNLYWYRQAAGRGLQLLFYSVGIGQISSEVPQNLSASRPQDRQFILSSKKLLLSDSGFYLCAWRGFLAAPDTQYFGPGTRLTVL.